The 21 T cell receptor beta chains in this list originate from one sample, sequenced in a study of blood T cell repertoires in COVID-19. Only in-frame clones appear in the TCRdb table, and some are missing; sequencing was by immunoSEQ multiplex PCR. This table holds about 62,000 clones, under 85% found once. Sequencing input: peripheral blood. The source of these receptors is a woman between 50 and 59 years old with active or convalescent COVID-19.

The chain uses TRBV3-1 (or the pseudogene TRBV3-2) and TRBJ2-1; 14 nucleotides align to TRBD2. The CDR3 is 16 amino acids. Losses at the gene ends were 4 bases for V and 8 bases for J; bases not matched to a gene: 7. Germline CDR1 is LGHDT and CDR2 is YNNKEL (reference sequence). CDR3 amino acids: CASSPQTSGRAHEQFF. CDR3 nucleotide sequence: TGTGCCAGCAGCCCTCAGACTAGCGGGAGGGCCCATGAGCAGTTCTTC.

The rearrangement uses TRBV19 and TRBJ1-5, with D possibly matching TRBD1 (5 bases). The CDR3 is 15 residues long. The V and J ends lost 7 bases and 2 bases respectively, with 15 bases between them. The germline V gene has CDR1 LNHDA and CDR2 SQIVND (reference sequence). The CDR3 here is CASTLGGWGNQPQHF. CDR3 DNA sequence: TGTGCCAGTACCCTGGGGGGGTGGGGCAATCAGCCCCAGCATTTT. The whole variable domain, filled in from reference TRBV19 and TRBJ1-5, reads DGGITQSPKYLFRKEGQNVTLSCEQNLNHDAMYWYRQDPGQGLRLIYYSQIVNDFQKGDIAEGYSVSREKKESFPLTVTSAQKNPTAFYLCASTLGGWGNQPQHFGDGTRLSIL.

V gene TRBV12-2 combines with J gene TRBJ1-3; the table's TRBD1 call for D was not verified on the DNA. TRBV12-2 is a pseudogene segment. CDR3 size: 14 residues. CDR3 nucleotide sequence: TGTGCAAGTCGCTTAGCACAGGGGGGAAACACCATATATTTT. Residues: CASRLAQGGNTIYF.

This chain uses TRBV5-6 with TRBJ2-1; 11 bases fit TRBD2. Germline CDR1 reads SGHDT; CDR2 reads YYEEEE. The CDR3 is 15 residues long. J gave up 2 bases and V 4 bases, and 2 bases lay outside the gene matches. CDR3 sequence (DNA): TGTGCCAGCAGCCGGGGACTAGCGGCCTACAATGAGCAGTTCTTC. Translation: CASSRGLAAYNEQFF.

The V gene is TRBV29-1, the J gene TRBJ2-1, with 11 bases identical to TRBD2. This CDR3 region has 14 residues. The V and J ends lost 6 bases and 4 bases, in that order; junction bases with no gene match: 5. Germline-derived CDR1 and CDR2 are SQVTM and ANQGSEA. This CDR3 is CSVPGLAVYNEQFF. CDR3 coding DNA: TGCAGCGTCCCGGGACTAGCGGTTTACAATGAGCAGTTCTTC.

The rearrangement links TRBV6-2 or TRBV6-3 to TRBJ2-2, with D possibly matching TRBD1 (6 bases). CDR1 is MNHEY, CDR2 SVGEGT, per germline. The CDR3 runs 13 residues. V was cut by 5 bases and J by 6 bases, with 10 bases left in between. CDR3 sequence (DNA): TGTGCCAGCAGTGTATACAGGGCCGGGGAGCTGTTTTTT. Protein sequence: CASSVYRAGELFF.

V gene TRBV5-4 combines with J gene TRBJ1-2, with 8 bases identical to TRBD1. J lost 6 bases, V lost 4 bases, and 5 bases had no gene match. CDR1 is SGHNT, CDR2 YYREEE, per germline (reference sequence). The CDR3 length is 13 residues. The CDR3 here is CASSSRGRDGYTF. CDR3 nucleotides: TGTGCCAGCAGCAGCAGGGGGCGCGATGGCTACACCTTC.

V usage is TRBV5-5 and J usage is TRBJ2-3, with D perhaps matching TRBD2 (5 bases). V shed 2 bases and J shed 4 bases, with 8 bases lying between them. Per the germline V gene, CDR1 is SGHKS and CDR2 is YYEKEE (reference sequence). CDR3 length: 13 amino acids. The CDR3 region has the DNA TGTGCCAGCAGCTTCACTAGTTCAGATACGCAGTATTTT. Its translation is CASSFTSSDTQYF.

The rearrangement links TRBV4-3 to TRBJ1-2, with 9 bases matching TRBD1. Germline V lookup: CDR1 LGHNA, CDR2 YSLEER. The CDR3 is made up of 16 amino acids. V was pared by 1 base and J by 3 bases, with 6 bases of the junction left unmatched. The CDR3 here is CASSQGMGQGYYGYTF. CDR3 coding DNA: TGCGCCAGCAGCCAAGGGATGGGACAGGGATACTATGGCTACACCTTC.

This chain uses TRBV2 with TRBJ1-5; no firm D call. Germline CDR1 SNHLY, CDR2 FYNNEI. The germline V and J ends were trimmed by 4 bases and 5 bases, with 12 bases remaining between them. This CDR3 is built from 14 residues. The CDR3 reads CASSASGIDQPQHF. CDR3 in DNA: TGTGCCAGCAGTGCTTCGGGTATAGATCAGCCCCAGCATTTT.

The chain has TRBV19 and TRBJ1-2; 8 nucleotides match TRBD1. V was clipped by 1 base and J by 4 bases; unmatched bases: 5. The CDR3 totals 15 residues. Germline V gene lookup returns CDR1 LNHDA and CDR2 SQIVND (reference sequence). CDR3 DNA sequence: TGTGCCAGTAGTATAGGACAGGGGCATGGCTATGGCTACACCTTC. The encoded protein is CASSIGQGHGYGYTF.

The chain carries TRBV18 and TRBJ1-1, with a tentative D call TRBD1 (6 bases). In germline, CDR1 is KGHSH, CDR2 LQKENI. V was trimmed by 1 base and J by 1 base, leaving 10 bases between them. The CDR3 runs to 15 residues. DNA for the CDR3: TGTGCCAGCTCACCACTGGGGACAAGGAACACTGAAGCTTTCTTT. It encodes CASSPLGTRNTEAFF.

The chain employs TRBV7-2 and TRBJ1-1, with a weak D call TRBD1 (5 bases). The CDR3 totals 15 residues. V was pared by 1 base and J by 4 bases, with 13 bases between. CDR1 and CDR2 from the germline V gene are SGHTA and FQGNSA. The CDR3 loop reads CASSLGVRVRTEAFF. The CDR3 region has the DNA TGTGCCAGCAGCTTAGGGGTCAGGGTCCGCACTGAAGCTTTCTTT.

This clone has only one observation. This chain links TRBV9 with TRBJ2-3, with a weak D call TRBD1 (7 bases). Germline-derived CDR1 and CDR2 are SGDLS and YYNGEE. Trimming removed 6 bases from V and 6 bases from J, with 20 bases in between. This CDR3 region has 15 residues. CDR3 in amino acids: CASNLGGLAPDTQYF. CDR3 in DNA: TGTGCCAGCAACCTAGGGGGCCTAGCGCCCGATACGCAGTATTTT.

The chain carries TRBV27 and TRBJ2-3; 7 bases map to TRBD2. The CDR3 is 15 amino acids. J gave up 0 bases and V 6 bases, and 6 bases lay outside the gene matches. Germline values: CDR1 MNHEY, CDR2 SMNVEV (reference sequence). The CDR3 region has the DNA TGTGCCAGCAGCCCGAGCGGGGATAGCACAGATACGCAGTATTTT. It yields the protein CASSPSGDSTDTQYF.

This clone turned up a few times. The genes are TRBV19 and TRBJ2-3; TRBD2 matches 11 bases. The V and J ends lost 4 bases and 6 bases, in that order; junction bases with no gene match: 6. Germline lookup yields CDR1 LNHDA and CDR2 SQIVND (reference sequence). CDR3 length equals 15 residues. The CDR3 sequence: CASSNSGRAMDTQYF. For the CDR3, the DNA is TGTGCCAGTAGTAATAGCGGGAGGGCCATGGATACGCAGTATTTT.

The chain is built from TRBV18 and TRBJ2-1; 7 nucleotides agree with TRBD2. CDR1 and CDR2 (germline): KGHSH, LQKENI. The J segment lost 3 bases and the V segment lost 8 bases, leaving 10 bases of the junction unmatched. CDR3 length equals 15 residues. In DNA form, the CDR3 reads TGTGCCAGCCGGCCCACTAGCGCCAACTACAATGAGCAGTTCTTC. As protein: CASRPTSANYNEQFF. Variable domain in full (rest from reference TRBV18 and TRBJ2-1): NAGVMQNPRHLVRRRGQEARLRCSPMKGHSHVYWYRQLPEEGLKFMVYLQKENIIDESGMPKERFSAEFPKEGPSILRIQQVVRGDSAAYFCASRPTSANYNEQFFGPGTRLTVL.

This clone has a handful of counts. This chain uses TRBV19 with TRBJ1-2; 9 nucleotides match TRBD1. The CDR3 length is 16 residues. Germline lookup yields CDR1 LNHDA and CDR2 SQIVND (reference sequence). The J segment lost 0 bases and the V segment lost 4 bases, leaving 6 bases of the junction unmatched. CDR3 residues: CASSTRTGGSNYGYTF. CDR3 nucleotide sequence: TGTGCCAGTAGTACCCGAACAGGGGGCTCTAACTATGGCTACACCTTC.

The V call is TRBV6-2 or TRBV6-3, the J call TRBJ1-5, with D perhaps matching TRBD1 (6 bases). The germline gives CDR1 MNHEY, CDR2 SVGEGT. This CDR3 has 17 amino acids. The V end lost 2 bases, the J end lost 2 bases, and 16 bases lay between the germline ends. The CDR3 sequence is CASSYPPGDGGNQPQHF. Written as DNA, the CDR3 is TGTGCCAGCAGTTACCCACCAGGGGATGGAGGCAATCAGCCCCAGCATTTT.

The chain is built from TRBV5-1 and TRBJ1-1; possible D gene TRBD1, 6 bases. The germline V gene encodes CDR1 SGHRS and CDR2 YFSETQ. V shed 3 bases and J shed 1 base, with 10 bases lying between them. This CDR3 has 14 residues. The CDR3 is CASSSLTGNTEAFF. DNA of the CDR3: TGCGCCAGCAGCTCGCTGACAGGGAACACTGAAGCTTTCTTT.

This chain links TRBV5-1 with TRBJ1-1; TRBD1 aligns across 8 bases. The trim removed 0 bases at V and 4 bases at J, leaving 2 bases unmatched. The CDR3 covers 14 residues. Germline V lookup: CDR1 SGHRS, CDR2 YFSETQ. The CDR3 DNA reads TGCGCCAGCAGCTTGGGTACAGGGGGCACTGAAGCTTTCTTT. This codes for CASSLGTGGTEAFF.